The 6 T cell receptor beta chains listed next were all sequenced from one sample in a study of response to subunit inactivated influenza vaccine. TCRdb re-called the RT-PCR reads through MiXCR, storing one row per CDR3 protein. Of 610,000 or so distinct CDR3 sequences listed, 12% to 15% are singletons. The input for sequencing was PBMCs from blood, taken roughly 13 days after vaccination. Receptors originate from a man aged 45-65 years who received an inactivated influenza vaccine.

The CDR3 loop reads CASSLDYDSSYEQYF. The CDR3 region has the DNA TGCGCCAGCAGCTTGGATTACGACTCCTCCTACGAGCAGTACTTC. V gene TRBV5-1 combines with J gene TRBJ2-7; no clear D gene. This CDR3 is 15 amino acids long. The ends were cut back, 0 bases at V and 0 bases at J, with 10 bases in the middle. CDR1 is SGHRS and CDR2 is YFSETQ in the germline V gene.

The genes are TRBV7-6 and TRBJ2-3, with 13 positions matching TRBD2. The V segment lost 5 bases and the J segment 0 bases; nucleotides outside the gene matches: 8. CDR3 length equals 18 residues. The germline V gene has CDR1 SGHVS and CDR2 FNYEAQ. The CDR3 region is CASSPAGLAGFSTDTQYF. CDR3 DNA: TGTGCCAGCAGCCCTGCGGGACTAGCGGGGTTTAGCACAGATACGCAGTATTTT.

This clonotype occurred many times. CDR3 coding DNA: TGCGCCAGCAGCTTGGGATATGCCTACGAGCAGTACTTC. As protein: CASSLGYAYEQYF. The V and J genes are TRBV5-1 and TRBJ2-7; D is undetermined. Germline assignment: CDR1 SGHRS and CDR2 YFSETQ. Trimming took 0 bases from V and 2 from J, leaving 6 bases between them. The CDR3 length is 13 residues.

This clonotype was found a few times. This chain links TRBV9 with TRBJ1-4, with 7 bases fitting TRBD1. CDR1 is SGDLS and CDR2 is YYNGEE in the germline V gene. V was clipped by 0 bases and J by 10 bases; unmatched bases: 3. The CDR3 contains 13 residues. The chain's CDR3 is CASSVVSGGKLFF. In DNA, the CDR3 is TGTGCCAGCAGCGTAGTATCAGGGGGAAAACTGTTTTTT.

The chain has TRBV11-2 and TRBJ2-1; tentative D call: TRBD2 (7 bases). This CDR3 is 18 amino acids long. CDR1 is SGHAT, CDR2 FQNNGV, per germline. Deletions cut 5 bases from V and 4 bases from J, with 24 bases between. CDR3 coding DNA: TGTGCCAGCAGCCCACTGATGACAGGACCTAGCGGATACAATGAGCAGTTCTTC. It is translated as CASSPLMTGPSGYNEQFF.

This clonotype was counted many times. This chain joins TRBV10-3 and TRBJ2-1; 7 bases align to TRBD1. This CDR3 contains 14 residues. In germline, CDR1 is ENHRY, CDR2 SYGVKD. V lost 5 bases, J lost 2 bases, and 3 bases stayed unmatched. The CDR3 coding sequence is TGTGCCATCAGTAGACAGGGCGCCTACAATGAGCAGTTCTTC. Its protein product is CAISRQGAYNEQFF.